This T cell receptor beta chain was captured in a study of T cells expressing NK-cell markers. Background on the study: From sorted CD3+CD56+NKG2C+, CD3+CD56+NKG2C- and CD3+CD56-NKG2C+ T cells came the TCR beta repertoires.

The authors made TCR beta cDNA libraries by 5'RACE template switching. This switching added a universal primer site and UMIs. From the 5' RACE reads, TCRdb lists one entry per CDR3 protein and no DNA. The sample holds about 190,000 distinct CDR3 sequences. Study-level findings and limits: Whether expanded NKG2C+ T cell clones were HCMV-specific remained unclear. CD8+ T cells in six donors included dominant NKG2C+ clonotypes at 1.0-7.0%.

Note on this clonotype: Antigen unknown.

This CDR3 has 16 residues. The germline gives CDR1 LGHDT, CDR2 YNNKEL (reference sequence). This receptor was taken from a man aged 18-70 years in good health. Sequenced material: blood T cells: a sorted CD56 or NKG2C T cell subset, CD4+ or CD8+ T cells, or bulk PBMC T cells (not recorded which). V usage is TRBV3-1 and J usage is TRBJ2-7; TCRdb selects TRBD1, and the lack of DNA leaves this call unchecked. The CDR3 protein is CASSPRPGKHGDEQYF.